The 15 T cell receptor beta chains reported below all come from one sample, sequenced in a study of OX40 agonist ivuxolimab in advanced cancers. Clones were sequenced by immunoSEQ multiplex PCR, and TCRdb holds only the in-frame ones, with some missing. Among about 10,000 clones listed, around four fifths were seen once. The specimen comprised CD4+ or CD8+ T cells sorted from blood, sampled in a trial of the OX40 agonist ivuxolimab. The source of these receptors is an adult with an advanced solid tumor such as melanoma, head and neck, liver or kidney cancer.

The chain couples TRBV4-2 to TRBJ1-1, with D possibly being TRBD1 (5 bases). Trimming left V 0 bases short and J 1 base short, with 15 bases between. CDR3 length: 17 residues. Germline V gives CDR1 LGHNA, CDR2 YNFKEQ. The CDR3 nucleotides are TGTGCCAGCAGCCAAGATTTTGATACGCAGGGGAACACTGAAGCTTTCTTT. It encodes CASSQDFDTQGNTEAFF.

The chain's CDR3 is CASSSTGGAVDTQYF. The CDR3 region has the DNA TGCGCCAGCAGCTCGACAGGGGGCGCGGTAGATACGCAGTATTTT. The chain links TRBV5-1 to TRBJ2-3, with TRBD1 identical over 10 bases. CDR1 SGHRS and CDR2 YFSETQ come from the germline V gene. The CDR3 consists of 15 residues. V gave up 3 bases and J gave up 5 bases; unmatched junction bases: 6.

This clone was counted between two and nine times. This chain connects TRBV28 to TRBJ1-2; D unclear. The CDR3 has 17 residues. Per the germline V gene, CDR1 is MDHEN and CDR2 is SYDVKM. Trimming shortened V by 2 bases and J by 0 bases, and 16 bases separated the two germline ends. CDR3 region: CASSLNGQARANYGYTF. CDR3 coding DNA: TGTGCCAGCAGTTTAAATGGGCAGGCCCGAGCTAACTATGGCTACACCTTC.

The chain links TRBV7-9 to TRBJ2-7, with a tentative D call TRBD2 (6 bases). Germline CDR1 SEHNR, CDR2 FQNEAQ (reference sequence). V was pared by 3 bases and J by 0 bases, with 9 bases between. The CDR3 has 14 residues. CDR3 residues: CASSLGGPSYEQYF. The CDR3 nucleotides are TGTGCCAGCAGCTTGGGGGGACCCTCCTACGAGCAGTACTTC. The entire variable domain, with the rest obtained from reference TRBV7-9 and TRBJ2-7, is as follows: DTGVSQNPRHKITKRGQNVTFRCDPISEHNRLYWYRQTLGQGPEFLTYFQNEAQLEKSRLLSDRFSAERPKGSFSTLEIQRTEQGDSAMYLCASSLGGPSYEQYFGPGTRLTVT.

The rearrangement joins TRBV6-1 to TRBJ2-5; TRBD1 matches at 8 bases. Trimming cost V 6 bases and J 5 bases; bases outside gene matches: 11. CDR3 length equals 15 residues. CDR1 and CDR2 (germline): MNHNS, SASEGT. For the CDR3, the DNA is TGTGCCAGCAGCTTGGGGACAGGCGAGCAGGAGACCCAGTACTTC. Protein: CASSLGTGEQETQYF.

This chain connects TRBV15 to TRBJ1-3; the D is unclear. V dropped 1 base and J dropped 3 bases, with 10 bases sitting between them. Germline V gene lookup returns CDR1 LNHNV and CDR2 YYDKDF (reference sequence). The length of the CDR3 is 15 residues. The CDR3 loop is CATSRAQDGGNTIYF. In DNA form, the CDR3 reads TGTGCCACCAGCAGAGCCCAGGACGGTGGAAACACCATATATTTT.

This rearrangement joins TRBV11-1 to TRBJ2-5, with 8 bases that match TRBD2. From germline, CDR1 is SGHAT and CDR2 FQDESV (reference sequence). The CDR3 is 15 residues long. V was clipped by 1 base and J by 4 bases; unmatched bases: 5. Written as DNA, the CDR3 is TGTGCCAGCAGCTTAGGCGGGAGCGGGGGAGAGACCCAGTACTTC. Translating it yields CASSLGGSGGETQYF.

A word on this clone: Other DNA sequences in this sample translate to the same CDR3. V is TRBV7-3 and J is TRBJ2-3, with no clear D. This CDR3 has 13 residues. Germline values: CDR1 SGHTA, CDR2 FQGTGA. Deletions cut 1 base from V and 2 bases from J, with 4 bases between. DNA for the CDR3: TGTGCCAGCAGCTTAATACACACAGATACGCAGTATTTT. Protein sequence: CASSLIHTDTQYF.

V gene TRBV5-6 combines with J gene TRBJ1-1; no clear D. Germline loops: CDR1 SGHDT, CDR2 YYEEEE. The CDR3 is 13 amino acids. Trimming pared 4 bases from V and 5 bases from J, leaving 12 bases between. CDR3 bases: TGTGCCAGCAGCCTAGGGTCGGGGACTGAAGCTTTCTTT. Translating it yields CASSLGSGTEAFF.

The CDR3 spells CASMTGMNTEAFF. Written as DNA, the CDR3 is TGTGCCAGCATGACAGGGATGAACACTGAAGCTTTCTTT. The gene calls are TRBV11-3 and TRBJ1-1; 7 bases are a match to TRBD1. CDR3 size: 13 residues. The germline V gene encodes CDR1 SGHNT and CDR2 YENEEA. The V gene end was trimmed by 7 bases and the J gene end by 0 bases; junction bases not matched to a gene: 2.

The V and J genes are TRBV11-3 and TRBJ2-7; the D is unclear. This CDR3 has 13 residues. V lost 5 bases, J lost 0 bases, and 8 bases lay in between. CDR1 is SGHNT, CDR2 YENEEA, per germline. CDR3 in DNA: TGTGCCAGCAGCCAACTTTCCTCCTACGAGCAGTACTTC. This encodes CASSQLSSYEQYF.

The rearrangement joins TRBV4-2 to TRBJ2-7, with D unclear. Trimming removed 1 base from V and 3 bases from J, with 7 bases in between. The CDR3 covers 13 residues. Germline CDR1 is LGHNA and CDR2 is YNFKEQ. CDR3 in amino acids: CASSQGGFYEQYF. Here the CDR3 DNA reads TGTGCCAGCAGCCAAGGTGGATTCTACGAGCAGTACTTC.

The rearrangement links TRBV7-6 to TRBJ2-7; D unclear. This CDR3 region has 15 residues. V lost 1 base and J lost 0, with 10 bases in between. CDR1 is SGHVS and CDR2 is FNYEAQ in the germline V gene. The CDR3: CASSLGGTGSYEQYF. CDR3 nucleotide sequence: TGTGCCAGCAGCTTAGGGGGAACGGGCTCCTACGAGCAGTACTTC.

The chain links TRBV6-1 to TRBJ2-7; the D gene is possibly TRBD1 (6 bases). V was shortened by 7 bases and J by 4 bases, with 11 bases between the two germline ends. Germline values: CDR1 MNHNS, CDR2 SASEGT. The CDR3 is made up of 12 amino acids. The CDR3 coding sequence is TGTGCCAGCAAACCAACAGGGTACGAGCAGTACTTC. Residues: CASKPTGYEQYF.

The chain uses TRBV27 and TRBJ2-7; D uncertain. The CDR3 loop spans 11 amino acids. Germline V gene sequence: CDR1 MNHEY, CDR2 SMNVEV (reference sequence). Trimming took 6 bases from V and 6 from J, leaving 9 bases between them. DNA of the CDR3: TGTGCCAGCAGCTCTATGGGCGAGCAGTACTTC. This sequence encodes CASSSMGEQYF.